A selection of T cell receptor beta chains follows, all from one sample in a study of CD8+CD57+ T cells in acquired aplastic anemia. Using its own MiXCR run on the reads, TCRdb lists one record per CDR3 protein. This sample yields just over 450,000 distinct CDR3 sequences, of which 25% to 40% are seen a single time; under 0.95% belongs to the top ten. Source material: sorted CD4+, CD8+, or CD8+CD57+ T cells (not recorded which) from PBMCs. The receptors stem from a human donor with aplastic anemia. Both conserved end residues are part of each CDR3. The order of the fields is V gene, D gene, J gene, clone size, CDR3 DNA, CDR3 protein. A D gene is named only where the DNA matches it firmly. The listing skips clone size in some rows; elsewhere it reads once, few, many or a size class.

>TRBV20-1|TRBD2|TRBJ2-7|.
TGCAGTGATTCCCTAGCGGGTTCAACCTACGAGCAGTACTTC
CSDSLAGSTYEQYF
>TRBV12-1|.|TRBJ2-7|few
TGTGCCAGCAGCTTTGATGCTAACGAGCAGTACTTC
CASSFDANEQYF
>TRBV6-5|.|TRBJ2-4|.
TGTGCCAGCAGCTTGGAAACAGGGGCCAAAAACATTCAGTACTTC
CASSLETGAKNIQYF
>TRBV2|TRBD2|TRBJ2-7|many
TGTGCCAGCAGAGGTGTAAAACGGGAGGGCCAACTTTTCGAGCAGTACTTC
CASRGVKREGQLFEQYF
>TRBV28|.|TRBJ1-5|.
TGTGCCAGCCTCTCGGGGGTTAATCAGCCCCAGCATTTT
CASLSGVNQPQHF
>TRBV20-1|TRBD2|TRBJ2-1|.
TGCAGTGAGTCCGGGACTAGCGGGTTCCCTTACAATGAGCAGTTCTTC
CSESGTSGFPYNEQFF
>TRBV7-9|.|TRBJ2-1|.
TGTGCCAGCAGCTTAGTTGAATACAATGAGCAGTTCTTC
CASSLVEYNEQFF
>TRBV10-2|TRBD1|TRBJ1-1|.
TGCGCCAGCGGACAGGAGAACACTGAAGCTTTCTTT
CASGQENTEAFF
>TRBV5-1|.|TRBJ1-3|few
TGCGCCAGCAGCTTCTCGGAGGGGAGCTCTGGAAACACCATATATTTT
CASSFSEGSSGNTIYF
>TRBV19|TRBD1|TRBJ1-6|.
TGTGCCAGTAGTACTACGGGACAGGGGTCCTATAATTCACCCCTCCACTTT
CASSTTGQGSYNSPLHF
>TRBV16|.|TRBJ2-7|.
TGTGCCAGCTCACTCCGCGGGACAGAGTACGAGCAGTACTTC
CASSLRGTEYEQYF
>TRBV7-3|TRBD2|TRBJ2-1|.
TGTGCCAGCAGCTTACGCGGGGGGAATTACAATGAGCAGTTCTTC
CASSLRGGNYNEQFF
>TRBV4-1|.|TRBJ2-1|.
TGCGCCAGCAGCCAAGAGGCGGACATTTATGAGCAGTTCTTC
CASSQEADIYEQFF
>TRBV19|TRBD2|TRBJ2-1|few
TGTGCCAGTACGGGGGGACTAGCGGGTAGCTATGAGCAGTTCTTC
CASTGGLAGSYEQFF
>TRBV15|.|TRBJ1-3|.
TGTGCCACCAGCACCCCGGGGATGGCAGGCAACACCATATATTTT
CATSTPGMAGNTIYF
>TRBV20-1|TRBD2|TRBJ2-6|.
TGCAGTGCTAGAGAGTGGGCGGGAGGGAGCTCTGGGGCCAACGTCCTGACTTTC
CSAREWAGGSSGANVLTF
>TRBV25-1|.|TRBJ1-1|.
TGTGCCAGCAGAATCCTCAGGAACACTGAAGCTTTCTTT
CASRILRNTEAFF
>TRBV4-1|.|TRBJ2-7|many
TGCGCCAGCAGCCAAGATGTCCAGGACTCCTACGAGCAGTACTTC
CASSQDVQDSYEQYF
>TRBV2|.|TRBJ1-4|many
TGTGCCAGCAGTGTCGTCCTTCGGGGAGGGACTAATGAAAAACTGTTTTTT
CASSVVLRGGTNEKLFF
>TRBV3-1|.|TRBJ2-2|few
TGTGCCAGCAGCCAACTTCCTGGCGGGGAGCTGTTTTTT
CASSQLPGGELFF
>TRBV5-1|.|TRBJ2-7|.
TGCGCCAGCGGCTTGGAGGGGGGCCGTGGCGAGCAGTACTTC
CASGLEGGRGEQYF
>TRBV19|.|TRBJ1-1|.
TGTGCCAGCAGCTTCTGGCAGGCGAACACTGAAGCTTTCTTT
CASSFWQANTEAFF
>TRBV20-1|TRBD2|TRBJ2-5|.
TGCAGTGCTAGAAGGGAGGGAGAGACCCAGTACTTC
CSARREGETQYF
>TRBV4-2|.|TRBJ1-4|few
TGTGCCAGCCGGGGGCTCGGAGTCAATGAAAAACTGTTTTTT
CASRGLGVNEKLFF
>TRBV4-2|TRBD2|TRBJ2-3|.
TGTGCCAGCAGCCGAACTAGCGGGGGGGGAGGCACAGATACGCAGTATTTT
CASSRTSGGGGTDTQYF
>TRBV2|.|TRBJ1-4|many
TGTGCCAGCAGACCCTACAGGGCCGCTAATGAAAAACTGTTTTTT
CASRPYRAANEKLFF
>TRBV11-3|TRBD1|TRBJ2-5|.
TGTGCCAGCAGCGGAACCGGGACAGGACAAGAGACCCAGTACTTC
CASSGTGTGQETQYF
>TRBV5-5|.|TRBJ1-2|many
TGTGCCAGCGACCCCGGCGGTCCCTATGGCTACACCTTC
CASDPGGPYGYTF
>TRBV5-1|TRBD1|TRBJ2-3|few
TGCGCCAGCAGCCTTCGACAGGGGCGCACAGATACGCAGTATTTT
CASSLRQGRTDTQYF
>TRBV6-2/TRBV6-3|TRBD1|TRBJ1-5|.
TGTGCCAGCGCAACAGGGGGCGCGTGGCAGCCCCAGCATTTT
CASATGGAWQPQHF
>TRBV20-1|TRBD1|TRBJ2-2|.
TGCAGTGCTAGTGCCGGGACAGGGAGTACCGGGGAGCTGTTTTTT
CSASAGTGSTGELFF
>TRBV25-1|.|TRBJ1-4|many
TGTGCCAGCAGTGCCCAGCTTGAAAAACTGTTTTTT
CASSAQLEKLFF
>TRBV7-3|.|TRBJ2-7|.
TGTGCCAGCAGCTTAGGGCCGGGACTGAACTACGAGCAGTACTTC
CASSLGPGLNYEQYF
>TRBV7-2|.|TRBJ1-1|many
TGTGCCAGCAGCCACGGAAGAGGTGAAGCTTTCTTT
CASSHGRGEAFF
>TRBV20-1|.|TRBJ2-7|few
TGCAGTGCTAGTGCAGACAACTACGAGCAGTACTTC
CSASADNYEQYF
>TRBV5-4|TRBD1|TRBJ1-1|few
TGTGCCAGCAGCCGCGGACAGGGGGCCGTGAACACTGAAGCTTTCTTT
CASSRGQGAVNTEAFF
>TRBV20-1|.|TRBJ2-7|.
TGCAGTGCTCGAAAGGGAAAGACTAGTCCGTTTTCCTACGAGCAGTACTTC
CSARKGKTSPFSYEQYF
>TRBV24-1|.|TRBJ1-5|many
TGTGCCACCAGTGATACTCGACAGGCACCCAATCAGCCCCAGCATTTT
CATSDTRQAPNQPQHF
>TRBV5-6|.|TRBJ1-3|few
TGTGCCAGCAGCTCACAGGGTCCGAGTGGAAACACCATATATTTT
CASSSQGPSGNTIYF
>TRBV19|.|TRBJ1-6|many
TGTGCCAGTAGTATCCCTCGCCGTGGGGGGATAAGTTCACCCCTCCACTTT
CASSIPRRGGISSPLHF
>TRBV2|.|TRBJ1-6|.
TGTGCCAGCAGTCGGGACCCGACAAATTCACCCCTCCACTTT
CASSRDPTNSPLHF
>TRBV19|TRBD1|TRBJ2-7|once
TGTGCCAGTAGTGGTACAGGGGGCAGGCACGAGCAGTACTTC
CASSGTGGRHEQYF